Following are 3 T cell receptor beta chains from one sample sequenced in a study of T cell responses to AZD1222 COVID-19 vaccine. Method: immunoSEQ multiplex PCR; TCRdb's copy keeps in-frame clones and lacks some. Among approximately 180,000 clones listed, 85% to 95% were seen once. The sequenced sample was peripheral blood, obtained 28 days after the second dose of the MenACWY control vaccine. Receptors were obtained from an adult who received the MenACWY meningococcal vaccine as a control.

J is TRBJ2-2 and V is TRBV7-2, with 11 positions matching TRBD2. CDR1 and CDR2 from the germline V gene are SGHTA and FQGNSA. Unmatched junction bases numbered 9, after V lost 7 bases and J lost 5 bases. The CDR3 contains 16 residues. The DNA of the CDR3 is TGTGCCAGCACCCAGACCGGGACTAGCGGAACCGGGGAGCTGTTTTTT. Its protein is CASTQTGTSGTGELFF.

V gene TRBV6-5 combines with J gene TRBJ1-2; no reliable D call. Germline lookup yields CDR1 MNHEY and CDR2 SVGAGI. The ends were cut back, 11 bases at V and 3 bases at J, with 16 bases in the middle. This CDR3 comprises 13 residues. CDR3 loop: CAPPLRFYYGYTF. The CDR3 bases are TGTGCCCCCCCCCTCCGGTTTTACTATGGCTACACCTTC.

A note on this clone: Other nucleotide sequences from this sample produce the same CDR3. The V call is TRBV2, the J call TRBJ1-1; the D gene is possibly TRBD1 (5 bases). Germline values: CDR1 SNHLY, CDR2 FYNNEI. The CDR3 is 13 amino acids. V lost 1 base and J lost 5, with 8 bases in between. The CDR3, as DNA: TGTGCCAGCAGTGAAGGGCAGGGTACTGAAGCTTTCTTT. It encodes CASSEGQGTEAFF.